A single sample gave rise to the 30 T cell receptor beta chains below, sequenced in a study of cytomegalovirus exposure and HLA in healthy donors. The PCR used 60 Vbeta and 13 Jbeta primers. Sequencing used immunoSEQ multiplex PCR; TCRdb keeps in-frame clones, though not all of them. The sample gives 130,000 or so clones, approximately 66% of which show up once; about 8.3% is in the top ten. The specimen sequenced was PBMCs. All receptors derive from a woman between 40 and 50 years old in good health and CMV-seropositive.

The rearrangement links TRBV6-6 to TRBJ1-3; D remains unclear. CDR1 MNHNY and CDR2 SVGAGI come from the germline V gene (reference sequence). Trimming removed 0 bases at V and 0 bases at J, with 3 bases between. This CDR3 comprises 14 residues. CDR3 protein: CASSYSGSGNTIYF. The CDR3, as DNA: TGTGCCAGCAGTTACTCCGGCTCTGGAAACACCATATATTTT.

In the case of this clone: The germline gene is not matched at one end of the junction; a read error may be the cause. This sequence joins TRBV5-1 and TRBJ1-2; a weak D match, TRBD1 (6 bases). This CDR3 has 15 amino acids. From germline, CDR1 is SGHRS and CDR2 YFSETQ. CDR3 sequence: CASSLASGQRSGYPF. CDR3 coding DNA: TGCGCCAGCAGCTTGGCCTCTGGACAGAGGAGTGGCTACCCCTTC.

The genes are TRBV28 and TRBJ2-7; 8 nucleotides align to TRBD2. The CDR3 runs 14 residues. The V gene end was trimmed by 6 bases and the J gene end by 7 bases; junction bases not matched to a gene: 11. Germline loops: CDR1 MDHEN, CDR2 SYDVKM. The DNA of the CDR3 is TGTGCCAGCAGAACCGGGACTAGGATGTGGGAGCAGTACTTC. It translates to CASRTGTRMWEQYF.

CDR3: CASSITGSGNTIYF. The CDR3, as DNA: TGTGCCAGTAGTATTACAGGGTCTGGAAACACCATATATTTT. The V call is TRBV19, the J call TRBJ1-3; D perhaps matches TRBD1 (6 bases). This CDR3 has 14 amino acids. Trimming shortened V by 3 bases and J by 1 base, and 7 bases separated the two germline ends. CDR1 LNHDA and CDR2 SQIVND come from the germline V gene (reference sequence).

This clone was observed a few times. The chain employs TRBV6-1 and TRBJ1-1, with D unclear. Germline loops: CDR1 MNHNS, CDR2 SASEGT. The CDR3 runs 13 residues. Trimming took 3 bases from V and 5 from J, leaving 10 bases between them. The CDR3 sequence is CASSEVSITEAFF. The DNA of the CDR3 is TGTGCCAGCAGTGAGGTCAGTATAACTGAAGCTTTCTTT.

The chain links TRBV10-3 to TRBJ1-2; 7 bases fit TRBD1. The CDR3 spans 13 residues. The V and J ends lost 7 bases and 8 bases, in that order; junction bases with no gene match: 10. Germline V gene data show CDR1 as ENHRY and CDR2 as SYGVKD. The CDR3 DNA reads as TGTGCCATCATGGGACAGCTAAACTCCGGCTACACCTTC. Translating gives CAIMGQLNSGYTF.

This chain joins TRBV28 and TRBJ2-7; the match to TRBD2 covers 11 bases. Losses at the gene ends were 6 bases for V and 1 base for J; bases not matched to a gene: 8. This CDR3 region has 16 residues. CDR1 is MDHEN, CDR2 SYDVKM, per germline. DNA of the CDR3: TGTGCCAGCAGCCCTCCAGGGACTAGCGGATCCTACGAGCAGTACTTC. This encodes CASSPPGTSGSYEQYF.

The CDR3 loop reads CASSLVRGHSGQPQHF. In nucleotides, the CDR3 is TGTGCCAGCAGCTTAGTAAGGGGGCACAGCGGTCAGCCCCAGCATTTT. The gene calls are TRBV11-2 and TRBJ1-5; TRBD1 agrees at 7 bases. Germline CDR1 SGHAT, CDR2 FQNNGV. Losses at the gene ends were 1 base for V and 6 bases for J; bases not matched to a gene: 9. This CDR3 has 16 amino acids.

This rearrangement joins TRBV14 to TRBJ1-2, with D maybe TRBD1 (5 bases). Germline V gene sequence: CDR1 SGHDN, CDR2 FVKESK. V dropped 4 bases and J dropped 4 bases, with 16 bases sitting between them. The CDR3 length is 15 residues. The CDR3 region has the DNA TGTGCCAGCAGCCTTAGGGGCGCCGGTGGCTATGGCTACACCTTC. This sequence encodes CASSLRGAGGYGYTF.

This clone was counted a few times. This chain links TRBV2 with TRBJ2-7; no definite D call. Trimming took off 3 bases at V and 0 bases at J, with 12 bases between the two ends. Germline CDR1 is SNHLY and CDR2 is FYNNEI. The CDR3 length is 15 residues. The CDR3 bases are TGTGCCAGCAGTGAGGGCAGGATTAGCTCCTACGAGCAGTACTTC. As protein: CASSEGRISSYEQYF.

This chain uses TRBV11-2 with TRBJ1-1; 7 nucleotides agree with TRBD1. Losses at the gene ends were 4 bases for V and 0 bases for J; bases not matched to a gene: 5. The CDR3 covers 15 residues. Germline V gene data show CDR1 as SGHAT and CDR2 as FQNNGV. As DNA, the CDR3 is TGTGCCAGCAGCTCCCGACAGGGAGTGAACACTGAAGCTTTCTTT. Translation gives CASSSRQGVNTEAFF. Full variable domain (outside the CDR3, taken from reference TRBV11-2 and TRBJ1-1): EAGVAQSPRYKIIEKRQSVAFWCNPISGHATLYWYQQILGQGPKLLIQFQNNGVVDDSQLPKDRFSAERLKGVDSTLKIQPAKLEDSAVYLCASSSRQGVNTEAFFGQGTRLTVV.

CDR3 nucleotide sequence: TGCAGTGCTAGCAGGGTCACTGAAGCTTTCTTT. Translated, it gives CSASRVTEAFF. This chain uses TRBV20-1 with TRBJ1-1, with a possible D match to TRBD1 (5 bases). The V and J ends lost 3 bases and 4 bases respectively, with 6 bases between them. CDR3 size: 11 residues. Germline loops: CDR1 DFQATT, CDR2 SNEGSKA (reference sequence).

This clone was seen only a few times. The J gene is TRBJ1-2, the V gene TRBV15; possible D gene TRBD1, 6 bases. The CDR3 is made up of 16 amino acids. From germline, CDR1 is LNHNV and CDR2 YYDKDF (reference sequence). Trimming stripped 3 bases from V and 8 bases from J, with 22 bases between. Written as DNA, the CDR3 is TGTGCCACCAGCAGGCAAGATACCGGGACAATCCCCGGCTACACCTTC. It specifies CATSRQDTGTIPGYTF.

CDR3 sequence reads: CASSLGLIAGNEQFF. The CDR3 coding sequence is TGTGCCAGCAGTTTAGGGCTGATAGCGGGGAATGAGCAGTTCTTC. The rearrangement joins TRBV28 to TRBJ2-1, with 8 bases that match TRBD2. The J segment lost 7 bases and the V segment lost 2 bases, leaving 7 bases of the junction unmatched. Germline V lookup: CDR1 MDHEN, CDR2 SYDVKM. The CDR3 spans 15 residues.

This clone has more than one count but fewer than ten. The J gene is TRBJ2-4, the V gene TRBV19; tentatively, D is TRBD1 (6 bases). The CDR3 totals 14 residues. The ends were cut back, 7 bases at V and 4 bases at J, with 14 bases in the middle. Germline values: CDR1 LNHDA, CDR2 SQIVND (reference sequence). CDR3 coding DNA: TGTGCCAGTACCCCGGGGACATCAAAAAACATTCAGTACTTC. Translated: CASTPGTSKNIQYF.

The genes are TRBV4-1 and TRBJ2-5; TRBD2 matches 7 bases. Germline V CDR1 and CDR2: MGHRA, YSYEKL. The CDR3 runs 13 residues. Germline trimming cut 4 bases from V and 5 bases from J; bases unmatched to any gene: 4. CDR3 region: CASSRGLVETQYF. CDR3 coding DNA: TGCGCCAGCAGCCGAGGACTAGTGGAGACCCAGTACTTC.

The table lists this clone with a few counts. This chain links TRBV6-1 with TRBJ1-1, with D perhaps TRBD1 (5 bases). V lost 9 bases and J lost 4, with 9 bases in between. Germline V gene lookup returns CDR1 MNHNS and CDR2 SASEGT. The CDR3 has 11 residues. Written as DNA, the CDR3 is TGTGCCAGTGATAGGGGCACTGAAGCTTTCTTT. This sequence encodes CASDRGTEAFF.

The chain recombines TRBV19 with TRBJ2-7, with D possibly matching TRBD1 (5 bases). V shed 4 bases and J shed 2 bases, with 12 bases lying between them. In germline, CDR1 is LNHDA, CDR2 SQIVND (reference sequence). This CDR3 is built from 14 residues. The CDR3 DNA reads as TGTGCCAGTAGTAGGGGCGCGGCACCCTACGAGCAGTACTTC. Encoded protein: CASSRGAAPYEQYF.

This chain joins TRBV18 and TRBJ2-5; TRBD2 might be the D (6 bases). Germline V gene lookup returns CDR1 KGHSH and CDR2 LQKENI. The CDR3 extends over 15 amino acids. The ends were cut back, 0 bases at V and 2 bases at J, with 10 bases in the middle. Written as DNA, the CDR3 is TGTGCCAGCTCACCACCCGGCGGGGCGCAAGAGACCCAGTACTTC. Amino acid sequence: CASSPPGGAQETQYF.

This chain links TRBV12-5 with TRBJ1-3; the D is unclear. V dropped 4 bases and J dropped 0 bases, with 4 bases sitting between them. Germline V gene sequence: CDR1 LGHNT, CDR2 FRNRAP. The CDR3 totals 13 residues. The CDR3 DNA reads TGTGCTAGTGGTTCTTACTCTGGAAACACCATATATTTT. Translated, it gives CASGSYSGNTIYF.

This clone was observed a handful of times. The CDR3 DNA is TGCGCCAGCAGCCGTTCAGGGGAAGAGACCCAGTACTTC. This sequence encodes CASSRSGEETQYF. The rearrangement uses TRBV5-1 and TRBJ2-5, with a tentative D call TRBD1 (6 bases). Germline V gene data show CDR1 as SGHRS and CDR2 as YFSETQ. CDR3 length equals 13 residues. Trimming shortened V by 4 bases and J by 3 bases, and 10 bases separated the two germline ends.

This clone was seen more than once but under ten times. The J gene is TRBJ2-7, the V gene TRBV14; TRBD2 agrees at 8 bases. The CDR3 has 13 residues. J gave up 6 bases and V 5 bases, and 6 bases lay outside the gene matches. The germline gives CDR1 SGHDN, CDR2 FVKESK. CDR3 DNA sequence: TGTGCCAGCAGCAAGAGGGCGGGAGGCGAGCAGTACTTC. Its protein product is CASSKRAGGEQYF.

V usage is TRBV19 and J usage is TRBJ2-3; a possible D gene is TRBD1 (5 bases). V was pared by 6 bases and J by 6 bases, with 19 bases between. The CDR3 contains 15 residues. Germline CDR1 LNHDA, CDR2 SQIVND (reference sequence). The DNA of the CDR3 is TGTGCCAGTAGCGTACAGGCCCTTGCTCGGGATACGCAGTATTTT. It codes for CASSVQALARDTQYF.

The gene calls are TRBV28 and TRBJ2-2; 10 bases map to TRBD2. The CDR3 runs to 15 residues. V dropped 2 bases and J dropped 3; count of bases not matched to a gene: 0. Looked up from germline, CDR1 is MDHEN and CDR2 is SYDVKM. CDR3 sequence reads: CASSLGTSDTGELFF. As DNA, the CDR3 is TGTGCCAGCAGTTTAGGGACTAGCGACACCGGGGAGCTGTTTTTT.

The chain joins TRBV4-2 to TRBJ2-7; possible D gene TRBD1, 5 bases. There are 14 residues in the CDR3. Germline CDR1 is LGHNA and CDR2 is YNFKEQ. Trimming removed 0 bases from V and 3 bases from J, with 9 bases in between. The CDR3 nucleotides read TGTGCCAGCAGCCAAGAGCTGCAGGGCTACGAGCAGTACTTC. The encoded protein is CASSQELQGYEQYF.

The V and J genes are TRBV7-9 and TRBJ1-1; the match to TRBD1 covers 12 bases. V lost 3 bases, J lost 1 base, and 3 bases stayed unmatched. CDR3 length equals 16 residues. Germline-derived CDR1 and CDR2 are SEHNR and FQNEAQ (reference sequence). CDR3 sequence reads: CASSLRDRGQNTEAFF. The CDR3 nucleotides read TGTGCCAGCAGCTTGCGGGACAGGGGGCAGAACACTGAAGCTTTCTTT.

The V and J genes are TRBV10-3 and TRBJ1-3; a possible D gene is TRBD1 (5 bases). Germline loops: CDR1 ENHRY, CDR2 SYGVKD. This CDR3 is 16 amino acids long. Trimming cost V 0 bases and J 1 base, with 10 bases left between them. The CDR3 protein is CAISESAGHSGNTIYF. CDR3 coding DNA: TGTGCCATCAGTGAGTCCGCAGGGCATTCTGGAAACACCATATATTTT.

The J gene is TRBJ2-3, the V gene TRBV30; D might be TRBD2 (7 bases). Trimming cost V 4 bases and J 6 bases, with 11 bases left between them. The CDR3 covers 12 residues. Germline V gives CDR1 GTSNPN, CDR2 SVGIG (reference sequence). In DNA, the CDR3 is TGTGCCTGGAAGGGAGGGGGGGATACGCAGTATTTT. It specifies CAWKGGGDTQYF.

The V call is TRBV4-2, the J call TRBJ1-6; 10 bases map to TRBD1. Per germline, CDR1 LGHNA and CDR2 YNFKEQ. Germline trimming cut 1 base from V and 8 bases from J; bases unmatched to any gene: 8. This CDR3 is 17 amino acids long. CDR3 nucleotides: TGTGCCAGCAGCCAAGCCTCCGGGACAGGGGCGGATTCACCCCTCCACTTT. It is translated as CASSQASGTGADSPLHF.

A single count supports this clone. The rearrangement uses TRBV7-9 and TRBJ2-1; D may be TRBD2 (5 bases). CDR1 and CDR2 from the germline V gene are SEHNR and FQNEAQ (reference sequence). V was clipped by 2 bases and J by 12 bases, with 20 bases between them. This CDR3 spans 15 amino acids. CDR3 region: CASSLFTDLTSGQFF. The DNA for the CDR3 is TGTGCCAGCAGCTTATTCACCGACTTGACGAGCGGGCAGTTCTTC.